This section outlines one T cell receptor (beta chain) sequence together with its context. As yet, its antigen is unknown. Sample-barcoded 5' priming and a J-beta primer mix drove a second PCR of about 6 to 12 cycles. TCRdb re-called the 5' RACE reads through MiXCR, storing one row per CDR3 protein. The data hold some 860,000 distinct CDR3 sequences, with just over 55% observed a single time. This sample is part of a study of blood T cells in healthy people across ages. CDR1 and CDR2 (germline): MNHNY, SVGAGI (reference sequence). CDR3 size: 15 residues. J was trimmed by 10 bases and V by 11 bases; bases with no gene match: 19. Study-wide points: Per million T cells, TCR beta diversity dropped about linearly as age rose.

This TCR derives from a middle-aged man in good health. The chain couples TRBV6-6 to TRBJ2-1; 8 bases agree with TRBD2. Sample: blood. The CDR3 nucleotides are TGTGCCGGCAATCCAGTAGCGGGATATAATTTGGAGCAGTTCTTC. Protein product: CAGNPVAGYNLEQFF.